These 16 T cell receptor beta chains originate from one sample sequenced in a study of T cell responses to AZD1222 COVID-19 vaccine. Assay: immunoSEQ multiplex PCR; the TCRdb copy retains only in-frame clones and omits some. Of tens of thousands of clones listed, about 87% were seen once; the top ten hold 15% to 20%. This material consisted of peripheral blood, taken on day 0 of AZD1222 vaccination. These receptors were taken from an adult in good health.

V usage is TRBV19 and J usage is TRBJ2-1; D is possibly TRBD1 or TRBD2 (5 bases each). The CDR3 covers 13 residues. Trimming took off 5 bases at V and 5 bases at J, with 10 bases between the two ends. CDR1 and CDR2 from the germline V gene are LNHDA and SQIVND (reference sequence). CDR3 amino acids: CASSPGTHNEQFF. In DNA form, the CDR3 reads TGTGCCAGTAGTCCGGGGACGCACAATGAGCAGTTCTTC.

The chain employs TRBV9 and TRBJ2-1; 9 nucleotides line up with TRBD1. CDR3 size: 15 residues. Germline assignment: CDR1 SGDLS and CDR2 YYNGEE. With 2 bases clipped from V and 8 bases from J, the junction kept 8 bases outside the gene matches. The CDR3 region is CASSVGTGPGYEQFF. CDR3 DNA sequence: TGTGCCAGCAGCGTGGGGACAGGGCCCGGCTATGAGCAGTTCTTC.

This chain links TRBV21-1 with TRBJ2-1; the table assigns TRBD1, which was not confirmed against the DNA. TRBV21-1 is deemed a pseudogene. This CDR3 spans 12 amino acids. The CDR3 DNA follows: TGTGCCAGCAGCAAAGAGACATTTGAGCAGTTCTTC. Translating it yields CASSKETFEQFF.

This clone was picked up many times. The CDR3 is CASQTSGTYEQYF. As DNA, the CDR3 is TGTGCCAGCCAGACTAGCGGCACCTACGAGCAGTACTTC. The chain has TRBV28 and TRBJ2-7; TRBD2 matches 9 bases. The germline gives CDR1 MDHEN, CDR2 SYDVKM. Trimming at V came to 8 bases and at J to 2 bases, leaving 4 bases not matched to a gene. CDR3 length: 13 residues.

V gene TRBV28 combines with J gene TRBJ2-5; 9 bases line up with TRBD2. The CDR3 length is 14 residues. The germline CDR1 and CDR2 sequences are MDHEN and SYDVKM. The V segment lost 6 bases and the J segment 4 bases; nucleotides outside the gene matches: 6. The DNA of the CDR3 is TGTGCCAGCAGAGAGCGGGGGGTACGAGAGACCCAGTACTTC. It specifies CASRERGVRETQYF.

This chain connects TRBV28 to TRBJ2-7; TRBD1 aligns across 9 bases. V shed 2 bases, J shed 12 bases, and the junction held 17 bases outside the gene matches. CDR3 length: 16 residues. The germline gives CDR1 MDHEN, CDR2 SYDVKM. The CDR3 DNA reads as TGTGCCAGCAGTTTACCTGGGGGACAGGGAAGTTCTTTTCTGTACTTC. It is translated as CASSLPGGQGSSFLYF.

The chain couples TRBV9 to TRBJ1-1; unclear D gene. The V gene's germline CDR1 is SGDLS and CDR2 YYNGEE. CDR3 length: 16 amino acids. Trimming removed 0 bases at V and 0 bases at J, with 12 bases between. The CDR3 loop is CASSVGVSTMNTEAFF. CDR3 in DNA: TGTGCCAGCAGCGTAGGCGTAAGTACCATGAACACTGAAGCTTTCTTT.

The chain has TRBV12-3 or TRBV12-4 and TRBJ2-7; D unclear. V was cut by 4 bases and J by 2 bases, with 6 bases left in between. This CDR3 comprises 12 residues. The CDR3 sequence is CASSYTAYEQYF. As DNA, the CDR3 is TGTGCCAGCAGTTATACAGCCTACGAGCAGTACTTC.

This clone was observed a few times. The chain links TRBV24-1 to TRBJ2-3, with unresolved D. This CDR3 has 12 residues. Germline V lookup: CDR1 KGHDR, CDR2 SFDVKD. V dropped 0 bases and J dropped 6 bases, with 3 bases sitting between them. The CDR3 sequence: CATSDLSDTQYF. The CDR3 DNA is TGTGCCACCAGTGATTTGTCCGATACGCAGTATTTT.

The gene calls are TRBV19 and TRBJ2-5; D not resolved. V was pared by 3 bases and J by 1 base, with 12 bases between. The germline gives CDR1 LNHDA, CDR2 SQIVND (reference sequence). This CDR3 has 15 amino acids. The CDR3, as DNA: TGTGCCAGTAGTATCCTCCCTGGTGTCCAAGAGACCCAGTACTTC. Protein: CASSILPGVQETQYF.

The genes are TRBV10-3 and TRBJ2-5; D may be TRBD1 (5 bases). The ends were cut back, 2 bases at V and 4 bases at J, with 11 bases in the middle. Germline CDR1 reads ENHRY; CDR2 reads SYGVKD. The CDR3 totals 14 residues. CDR3 in amino acids: CAISEADSVETQYF. The CDR3 DNA follows: TGTGCCATCAGTGAGGCAGACAGCGTAGAGACCCAGTACTTC.

This clone showed up just once. The CDR3 DNA follows: TGTGCCAGCAGGGAGCGGGAGGAGCAGTACTTC. This sequence encodes CASREREEQYF. The V gene is TRBV25-1, the J gene TRBJ2-7, with 8 bases lining up with TRBD2. Losses at the gene ends were 6 bases for V and 7 bases for J; bases not matched to a gene: 2. Germline CDR1 is MGHDK and CDR2 is SYGVNS. The CDR3 loop spans 11 amino acids.

The gene calls are TRBV3-1 (or the pseudogene TRBV3-2) and TRBJ1-5; D uncertain. The CDR3 contains 15 residues. Between the trimmed V and J ends, which lost 0 bases and 6 bases, there was a span of 12 bases. CDR1 and CDR2 from the germline V gene are LGHDT and YNNKEL (reference sequence). The CDR3 bases are TGTGCCAGCAGCCAAGATTTGGGCGCGGGTCAGCCCCAGCATTTT. Amino acid sequence: CASSQDLGAGQPQHF.

The chain links TRBV5-1 to TRBJ2-1; 10 nucleotides align to TRBD2. Germline CDR1 and CDR2: SGHRS and YFSETQ. Germline trimming cut 1 base from V and 7 bases from J; bases unmatched to any gene: 8. CDR3 length: 16 residues. CDR3 region: CASSLTPSGRWNEQFF. The CDR3 DNA reads as TGCGCCAGCAGCTTGACCCCTAGCGGGAGATGGAATGAGCAGTTCTTC. The full variable domain, in which reference TRBV5-1 and TRBJ2-1 provide the parts outside the CDR3, is KAGVTQTPRYLIKTRGQQVTLSCSPISGHRSVSWYQQTPGQGLQFLFEYFSETQRNKGNFPGRFSGRQFSNSRSEMNVSTLELGDSALYLCASSLTPSGRWNEQFFGPGTRLTVL.

The chain recombines TRBV28 with TRBJ1-2, with D possibly TRBD1 on 5 matching bases. The CDR3 spans 14 residues. Germline CDR1 and CDR2: MDHEN and SYDVKM. With 1 base removed from V and 5 bases from J, the gap between germline ends came to 11 bases. The CDR3 DNA reads TGTGCCAGCAGTTTATCAGGGCCGTCATATGGCTACACCTTC. Its translation is CASSLSGPSYGYTF.

The V gene is TRBV29-1, the J gene TRBJ2-7; D is unclear. Trimming stripped 4 bases from V and 4 bases from J, with 14 bases between. The V gene's germline CDR1 is SQVTM and CDR2 ANQGSEA. The CDR3 loop spans 13 amino acids. CDR3 residues: CSVAGQVKYEQYF. The CDR3, as DNA: TGCAGCGTTGCGGGCCAGGTGAAATACGAGCAGTACTTC.